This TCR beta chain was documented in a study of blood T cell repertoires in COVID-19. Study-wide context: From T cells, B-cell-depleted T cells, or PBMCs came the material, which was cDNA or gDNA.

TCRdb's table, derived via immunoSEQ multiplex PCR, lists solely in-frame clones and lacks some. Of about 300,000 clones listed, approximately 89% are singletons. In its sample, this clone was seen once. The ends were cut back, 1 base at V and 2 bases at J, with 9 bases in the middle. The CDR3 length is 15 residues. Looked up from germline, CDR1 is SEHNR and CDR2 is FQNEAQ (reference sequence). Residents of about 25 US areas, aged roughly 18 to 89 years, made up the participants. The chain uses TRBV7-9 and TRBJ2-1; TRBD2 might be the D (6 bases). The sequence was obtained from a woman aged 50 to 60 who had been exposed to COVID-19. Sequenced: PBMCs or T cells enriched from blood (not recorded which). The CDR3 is CASSLGGATYNEQFF. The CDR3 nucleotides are TGTGCCAGCAGCTTAGGCGGGGCTACCTACAATGAGCAGTTCTTC.